This T cell receptor (beta chain) was observed in a study of T cell changes during pregnancy in multiple sclerosis. Germline V gives CDR1 SSHAT, CDR2 FNYEAQ (reference sequence). CDR3 length equals 13 residues. V lost 5 bases and J 2 bases, leaving 9 bases between the germline ends. The repertoire was sequenced with immunoSEQ multiplex PCR; TCRdb's copy has only in-frame clones and lacks some. The data hold about 39,000 clones, with roughly 93% observed a single time. The source of this sequence is a female donor with multiple sclerosis, enrolled in a pregnancy study. The material was CD4+ T cells from peripheral blood mononuclear cells, obtained in the first trimester of pregnancy. The chain employs TRBV7-7 and TRBJ2-5; D uncertain. CDR3 nucleotides: TGTGCCAGCAGCCCTAGTTATCAAGAGACCCAGTACTTC. As protein: CASSPSYQETQYF. The complete variable domain, with remaining parts taken from reference TRBV7-7 and TRBJ2-5, reads GAGVSQSPRYKVTKRGQDVTLRCDPISSHATLYWYQQALGQGPEFLTYFNYEAQPDKSGLPSDRFSAERPEGSISTLTIQRTEQRDSAMYRCASSPSYQETQYFGPGTRLLVL.